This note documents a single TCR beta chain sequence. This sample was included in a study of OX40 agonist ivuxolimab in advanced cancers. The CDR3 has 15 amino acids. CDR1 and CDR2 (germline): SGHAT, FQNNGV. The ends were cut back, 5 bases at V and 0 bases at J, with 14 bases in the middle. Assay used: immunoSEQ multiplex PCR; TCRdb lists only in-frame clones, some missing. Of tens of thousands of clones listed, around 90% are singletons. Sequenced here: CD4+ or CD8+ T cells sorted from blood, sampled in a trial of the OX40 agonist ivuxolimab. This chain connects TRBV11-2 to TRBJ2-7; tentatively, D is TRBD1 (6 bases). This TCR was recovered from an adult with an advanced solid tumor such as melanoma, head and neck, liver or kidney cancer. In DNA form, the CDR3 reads TGTGCCAGCAGCACGGTTAGGACAGCCTCCTACGAGCAGTACTTC. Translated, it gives CASSTVRTASYEQYF.